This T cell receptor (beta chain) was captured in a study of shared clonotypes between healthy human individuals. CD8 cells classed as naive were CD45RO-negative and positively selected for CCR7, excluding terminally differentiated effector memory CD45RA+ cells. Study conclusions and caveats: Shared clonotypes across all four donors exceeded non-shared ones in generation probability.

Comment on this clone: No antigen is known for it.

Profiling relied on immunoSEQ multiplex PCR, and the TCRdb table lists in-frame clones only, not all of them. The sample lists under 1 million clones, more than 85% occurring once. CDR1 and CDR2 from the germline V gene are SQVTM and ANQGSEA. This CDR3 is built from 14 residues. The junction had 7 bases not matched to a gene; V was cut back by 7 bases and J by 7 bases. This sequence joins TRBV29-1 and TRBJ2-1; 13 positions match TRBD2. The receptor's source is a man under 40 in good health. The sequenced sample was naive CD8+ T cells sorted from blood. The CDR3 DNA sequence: TGCAGCGGTGAGGGGACTAGCGGGGAAAATGAGCAGTTCTTC. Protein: CSGEGTSGENEQFF.